This T cell receptor beta chain is from a study of shared clonotypes between healthy human individuals. Study-wide results and caveats: Generation probability values for non-shared clonotypes were lower than those for clonotypes shared by all four donors.

TCRdb's copy holds only in-frame clones and misses some; the assay was immunoSEQ multiplex PCR. The sample includes about 2,200,000 clones, under 95% of them seen just once. In regard to this clone: The antigen is undetermined.

Germline V gene lookup returns CDR1 MGHRA and CDR2 YSYEKL. The CDR3 is made up of 16 amino acids. The trim removed 0 bases at V and 4 bases at J, leaving 5 bases unmatched. Terminally differentiated effector memory CD45RA+ cells were left out of the naive CD8 fraction, which was CD45RO-negative and positively selected for CCR7. The receptor was derived from a man younger than 30 in good health. Some clones in this sample may be carry-over from other donors' samples. Sequences were obtained from naive CD8+ T cells from PBMCs. The chain has TRBV4-1 and TRBJ1-1; 10 nucleotides line up with TRBD1. CDR3 protein: CASSQDPGTGVTEAFF. Written as DNA, the CDR3 is TGCGCCAGCAGCCAAGATCCCGGGACAGGGGTCACTGAAGCTTTCTTT.